This is a list of T cell receptor beta chains from one sample in a study of early T cells in non-severe SARS-CoV-2 infection. TCRdb called the 5' RACE reads again in MiXCR, with one record for every CDR3 protein. The top ten clones hold about 10% of a sample with under 65,000 distinct CDR3 sequences, under 15% of them seen once. Specimen: whole blood, collected at baseline. These receptors all come from an adult who was a healthcare worker with PCR-confirmed SARS-CoV-2 infection or an uninfected control (not recorded which). Each CDR3 is given without its conserved first and last residue. Each record gives: clone size, V gene, J gene, CDR3 protein. Part of the rows lack a size; the others show once, few, many or a class for expanded clones.

many	TRBV20-1	TRBJ2-1	SALQLGMANEQF
few	TRBV30	TRBJ1-1	AWADGAAEAF
few	TRBV6-5	TRBJ2-1	ASSYSLRRDNEQF
few	TRBV18	TRBJ1-3	ASSPRESSGNTIY
many	TRBV5-4	TRBJ2-3	ASSPEAGSGTQY
few	TRBV19	TRBJ2-1	ASSTDRVAYNEQF
.	TRBV11-1	TRBJ2-5	VSSLGGATGDQETQY
many	TRBV20-1	TRBJ2-3	SAREFRTSGFSDTI
.	TRBV24-1	TRBJ1-1	ATKGQWNTEAF
few	TRBV7-6	TRBJ2-3	ASSLAGGARATDTQY
.	TRBV27	TRBJ1-4	ASSHLRGPGGEKLF
many	TRBV28	TRBJ2-7	ASRPSGRISYEQY
few	TRBV29-1	TRBJ1-3	SVGSSAGNTIY
.	TRBV7-6	TRBJ2-3	ASSLYAESTDTQY
.	TRBV7-8	TRBJ2-3	ASSLGGAGGYQDTQY
few	TRBV5-4	TRBJ1-1	ASSLTMNTEAF
.	TRBV9	TRBJ1-5	ASSPTGNGDQPQH
.	TRBV20-1	TRBJ1-6	SAIGGSPGNSPLH
few	TRBV4-1	TRBJ2-3	ASSRMAGGTTLTDTQY
.	TRBV5-6	TRBJ1-2	ASSLAGINYGYT
few	TRBV6-1	TRBJ2-3	ASTQDRGGTDTQY
.	TRBV7-2	TRBJ2-5	ASSLDGGVQETQY
many	TRBV29-1	TRBJ2-7	SVGPQGYPYEQY
many	TRBV7-2	TRBJ1-2	ASSLEKTGMAYGYT
many	TRBV9	TRBJ1-6	ASSEEGNSPLH
.	TRBV6-2/TRBV6-3	TRBJ2-2	ASTGQGAVELF
few	TRBV2	TRBJ2-7	ASSVGEQY
.	TRBV20-1	TRBJ1-1	SARDWEGGRGPTEAF
few	TRBV19	TRBJ2-5	ASSIGGALVETQY
few	TRBV9	TRBJ2-3	ASSVGTQSTDTQY
many	TRBV5-1	TRBJ2-6	ASSLVAGANVLT
few	TRBV6-1	TRBJ1-5	ASRVDGNQPQH
few	TRBV3-1	TRBJ2-7	ASSQRERTSYEQY